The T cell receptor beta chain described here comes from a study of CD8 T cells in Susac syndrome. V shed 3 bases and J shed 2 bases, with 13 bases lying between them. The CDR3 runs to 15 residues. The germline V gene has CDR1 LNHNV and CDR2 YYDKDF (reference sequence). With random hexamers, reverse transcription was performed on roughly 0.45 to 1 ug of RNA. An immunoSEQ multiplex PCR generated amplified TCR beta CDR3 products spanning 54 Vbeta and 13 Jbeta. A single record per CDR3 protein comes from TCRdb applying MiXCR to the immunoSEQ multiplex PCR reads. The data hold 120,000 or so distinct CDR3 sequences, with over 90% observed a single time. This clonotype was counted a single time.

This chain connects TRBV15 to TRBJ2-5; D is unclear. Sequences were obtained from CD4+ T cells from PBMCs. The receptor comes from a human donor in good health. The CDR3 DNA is TGTGCCACCAGCAGGCATCAGGCGGCTCAAGAGACCCAGTACTTC. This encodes CATSRHQAAQETQYF.